The entry below gives a single T cell receptor beta chain sequence along with its context. This sample was included in a study of cytomegalovirus exposure and HLA in healthy donors. Researchers ran the PCR with 60 Vbeta and 13 Jbeta primers. The assay was immunoSEQ multiplex PCR, and TCRdb's table has in-frame clones only and misses some. The profile shows 150,000 to 180,000 clones, over 75% of them singletons. The germline gives CDR1 MDHEN, CDR2 SYDVKM. Trimming left V 6 bases short and J 0 bases short, with 17 bases between. There are 16 residues in the CDR3. The rearrangement links TRBV28 to TRBJ1-2, with TRBD1 as a possible D gene (6 bases). The clonotype was recovered from a woman in her forties in good health and CMV-seropositive. The sample comprised PBMCs. The CDR3 is CASSRGDSLPNYGYTF. The CDR3 DNA follows: TGTGCCAGCAGCAGGGGCGACAGCCTTCCTAACTATGGCTACACCTTC.